This entry concerns a single T cell receptor beta chain. This clone's antigen is unknown. No quality values exist for individual bases; no much larger clone is one base distant. CDR3 length: 14 amino acids, cysteine to phenylalanine. The CDR3 DNA has 42 bases and is translated from base 1. The junction carries 15 bases between V and J, which are trimmed by 4 bases and 8 bases respectively. According to the germline V gene, CDR1 reads KGHSH and CDR2 reads LQKENI. This specimen belongs to a study of T-cell reconstitution after alpha-beta-depleted transplantation in children (TCRdb year 2016). Study-level background: Using TCR repertoire profiling, the study followed T-cell immune reconstitution in a quantitative way in children after TCRalphabeta/CD19-depleted allogeneic hematopoietic cell transplantation.

To prepare the library, PCR was applied. Reads for this sample came from an Illumina HiSeq 2500. To normalize quantification of the TCRbeta repertoire, the TCR libraries were built with molecular barcoding that relied on unique molecular identifiers. The raw public data were reprocessed by TCRdb itself: fastp quality trimming at Q25, MiXCR clonotype calling, in-frame beta chains only. CDR3 protein sequences are deduplicated, and each keeps its most common genes and DNA. For this sample the table gives approximately 520,000 distinct CDR3 sequences, of which 30% to 35% were detected only once. The top ten clonotypes cover around 2.3% of the sample.

This clonotype was obtained from a human donor who donated a stem cell graft to a child with aplastic anemia. The source was PBMCs from the stem cell graft donor, collected from the stem cell graft. The sequence joins TRBV18 to TRBJ2-1; TRBD1 might be the D gene, on 5 matching bases. For the CDR3, the sequence is CASSLNRLGDEQFF. In nucleotide form, the sequence is TGTGCCAGCTCACTCAATCGGTTAGGGGATGAGCAGTTCTTC.